A selection of T cell receptor beta chains follows, all from one sample in a study of T cells in Graves' hyperthyroidism and ophthalmopathy. In TCRdb, the multiplex PCR reads were re-called with MiXCR into one record per CDR3 protein. The repertoire includes approximately 590,000 distinct CDR3 sequences, approximately 44% of them detected once, and approximately 8.2% sits in the top ten. The sequenced material came from peripheral blood or thyroid tissue (not recorded which). These TCRs come from a woman aged 18-35 years with Graves' hyperthyroidism. The conserved cysteine and the conserved F or W are not part of the CDR3 here.

j_call v_call cdr3_aa
TRBJ2-7 TRBV29-1 SVVPSDPSEQY
TRBJ1-2 TRBV10-3 ASSSPRANYGYT
TRBJ2-7 TRBV7-8 ASSFPTAGDYEQY
TRBJ1-5 TRBV2 ASSTGGWPQH
TRBJ2-7 TRBV29-1 SVGANSYEQY
TRBJ2-7 TRBV7-2 ASSLGSDATYEQY
TRBJ1-2 TRBV2 ASSTRGDYGYT
TRBJ1-1 TRBV7-2 ASSLATGGLGTEAF
TRBJ1-3 TRBV5-1 ASSRGTDSGNTIY
TRBJ2-3 TRBV7-9 ASSGTPNTDTQY
TRBJ1-4 TRBV19 ASSIPGIFEKLF
TRBJ1-2 TRBV12-3/TRBV12-4 ASTETGTFGYT
TRBJ1-4 TRBV12-3/TRBV12-4 ASSFKGQGNEKLF
TRBJ1-5 TRBV19 ASSRTDSNQPQH
TRBJ1-1 TRBV7-2 ASTGWQGPTEAF
TRBJ1-6 TRBV20-1 SARTGQALSSYNSPLH
TRBJ2-2 TRBV10-3 AISEPGLNTGELF
TRBJ2-2 TRBV14 ASSHKGAGELF
TRBJ1-2 TRBV7-6 ASSSGGVGAANYGYT
TRBJ1-2 TRBV2 ASSYPLGQGYGYT
TRBJ2-7 TRBV6-5 ASSYRAAYEQY
TRBJ2-5 TRBV24-1 ATSEDRAQETQY
TRBJ2-5 TRBV12-3/TRBV12-4 ATSGAVEIQY